This T cell receptor beta chain was obtained from a study of blood T cell repertoires in COVID-19. The assay was immunoSEQ multiplex PCR, and TCRdb's table has in-frame clones only and misses some. The table records about 220,000 clones, roughly 88% of them present only once. V lost 3 bases to trimming and J lost 3 bases; unmatched junction nucleotides: 5. In germline, CDR1 is SGHTA, CDR2 FQGNSA. The CDR3 consists of 15 residues. The sample comprised PBMCs or T cells enriched from blood (not recorded which). V is TRBV7-2 and J is TRBJ2-3, with 8 bases identical to TRBD2. The clonotype originates from a woman aged 40 to 55 with acute COVID-19. This CDR3 is CASSLSGRVTDTQYF. CDR3 sequence (DNA): TGTGCCAGCAGCTTGAGCGGGAGAGTAACAGATACGCAGTATTTT.